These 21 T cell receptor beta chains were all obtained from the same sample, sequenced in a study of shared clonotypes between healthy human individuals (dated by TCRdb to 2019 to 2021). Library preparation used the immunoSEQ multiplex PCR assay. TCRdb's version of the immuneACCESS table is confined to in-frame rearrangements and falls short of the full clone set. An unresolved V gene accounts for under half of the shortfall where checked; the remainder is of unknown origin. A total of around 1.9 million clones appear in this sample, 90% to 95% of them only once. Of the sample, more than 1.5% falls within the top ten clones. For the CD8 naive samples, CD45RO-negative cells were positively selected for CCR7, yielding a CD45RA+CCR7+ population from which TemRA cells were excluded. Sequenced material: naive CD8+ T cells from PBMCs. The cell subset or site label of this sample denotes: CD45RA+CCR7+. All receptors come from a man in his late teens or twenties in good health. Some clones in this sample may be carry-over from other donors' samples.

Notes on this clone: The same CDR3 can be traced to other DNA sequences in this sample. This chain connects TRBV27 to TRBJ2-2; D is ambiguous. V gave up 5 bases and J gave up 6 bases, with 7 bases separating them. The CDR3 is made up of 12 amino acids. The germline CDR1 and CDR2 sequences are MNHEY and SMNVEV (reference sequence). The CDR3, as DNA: TGTGCCAGCAGTCCCGGCTCCGGGGAGCTGTTTTTT. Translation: CASSPGSGELFF.

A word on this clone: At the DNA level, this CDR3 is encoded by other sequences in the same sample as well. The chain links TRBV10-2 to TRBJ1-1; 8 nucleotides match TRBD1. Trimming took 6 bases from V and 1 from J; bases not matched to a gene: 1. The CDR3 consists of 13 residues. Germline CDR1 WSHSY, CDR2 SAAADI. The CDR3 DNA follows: TGCGCCAGCAGGGACAGGGAGAACACTGAAGCTTTCTTT. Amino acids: CASRDRENTEAFF.

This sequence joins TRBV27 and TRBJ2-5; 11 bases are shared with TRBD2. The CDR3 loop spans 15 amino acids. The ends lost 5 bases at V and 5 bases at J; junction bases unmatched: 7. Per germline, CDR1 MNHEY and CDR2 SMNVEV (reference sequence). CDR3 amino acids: CASSATSGRWETQYF. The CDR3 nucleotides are TGTGCCAGCAGTGCTACTAGCGGGAGATGGGAGACCCAGTACTTC.

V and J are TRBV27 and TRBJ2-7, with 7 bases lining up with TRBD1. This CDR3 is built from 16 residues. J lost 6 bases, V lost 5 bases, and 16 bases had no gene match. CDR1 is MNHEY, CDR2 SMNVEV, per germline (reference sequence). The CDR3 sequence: CASSRALRGRGSEQYF. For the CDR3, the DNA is TGTGCCAGCAGTAGGGCCCTAAGGGGGCGCGGATCCGAGCAGTACTTC.

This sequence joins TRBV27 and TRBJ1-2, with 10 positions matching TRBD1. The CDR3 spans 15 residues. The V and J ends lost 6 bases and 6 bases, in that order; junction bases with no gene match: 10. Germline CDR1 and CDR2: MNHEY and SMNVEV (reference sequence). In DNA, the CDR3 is TGTGCCAGCAGCTCGAGAGGACAGGGGGGGGATGGCTACACCTTC. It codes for CASSSRGQGGDGYTF.

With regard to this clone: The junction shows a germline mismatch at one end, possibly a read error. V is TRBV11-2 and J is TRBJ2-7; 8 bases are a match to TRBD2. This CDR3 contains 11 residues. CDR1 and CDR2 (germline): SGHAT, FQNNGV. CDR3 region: CASSSDGTSTF. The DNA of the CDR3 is TGTGCCAGCAGCTCGGACGGGACTAGTACCTTC. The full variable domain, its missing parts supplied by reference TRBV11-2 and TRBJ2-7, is EAGVAQSPRYKIIEKRQSVAFWCNPISGHATLYWYQQILGQGPKLLIQFQNNGVVDDSQLPKDRFSAERLKGVDSTLKIQPAKLEDSAVYLCASSSDGTSTFGPGTRLTVT.

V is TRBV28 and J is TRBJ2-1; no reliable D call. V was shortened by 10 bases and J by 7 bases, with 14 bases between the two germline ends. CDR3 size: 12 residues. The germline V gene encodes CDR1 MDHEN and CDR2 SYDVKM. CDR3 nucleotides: TGTGCCACTTCCTTTGGTGGTAATGAGCAGTTCTTC. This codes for CATSFGGNEQFF.

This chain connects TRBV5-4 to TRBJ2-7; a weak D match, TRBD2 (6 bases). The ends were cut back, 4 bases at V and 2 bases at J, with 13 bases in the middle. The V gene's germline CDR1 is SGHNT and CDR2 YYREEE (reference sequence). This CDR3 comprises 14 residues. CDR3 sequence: CASSTPSAAYEQYF. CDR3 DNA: TGTGCCAGCAGCACACCTAGCGCCGCCTACGAGCAGTACTTC.

This chain's CDR3 is CASSLVGTSGNTIYF. DNA for the CDR3: TGTGCCAGCAGCTTAGTCGGCACCTCTGGAAACACCATATATTTT. The V and J genes are TRBV7-8 and TRBJ1-3; D ambiguous. This CDR3 spans 15 amino acids. V lost 1 base and J 0 bases, leaving 7 bases between the germline ends. CDR1 and CDR2 from the germline V gene are SGHVS and FQNEAQ.

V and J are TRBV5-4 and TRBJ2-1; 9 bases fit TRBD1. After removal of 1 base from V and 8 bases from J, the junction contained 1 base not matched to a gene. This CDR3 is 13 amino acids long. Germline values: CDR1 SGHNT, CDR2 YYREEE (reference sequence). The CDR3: CASSLWDRDEQFF. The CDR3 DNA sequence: TGTGCCAGCAGCTTGTGGGACAGGGATGAGCAGTTCTTC.

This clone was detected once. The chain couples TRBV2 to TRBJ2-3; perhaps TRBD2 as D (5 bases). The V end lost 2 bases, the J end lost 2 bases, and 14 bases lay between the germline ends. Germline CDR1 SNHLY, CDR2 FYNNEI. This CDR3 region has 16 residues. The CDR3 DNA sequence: TGTGCCAGCAGTGAATCTTGGAGCGGAGACACAGATACGCAGTATTTT. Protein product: CASSESWSGDTDTQYF.

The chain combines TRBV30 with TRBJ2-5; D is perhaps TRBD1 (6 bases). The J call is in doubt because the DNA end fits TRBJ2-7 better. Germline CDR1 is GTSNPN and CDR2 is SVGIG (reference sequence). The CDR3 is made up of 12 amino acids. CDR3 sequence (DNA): TGTGCCTCAGGGGACGGATCCTACGAGCAGTACTTC. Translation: CASGDGSYEQYF.

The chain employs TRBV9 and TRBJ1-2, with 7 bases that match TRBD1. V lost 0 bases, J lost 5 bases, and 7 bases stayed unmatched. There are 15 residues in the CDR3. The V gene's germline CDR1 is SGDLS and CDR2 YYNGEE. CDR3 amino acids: CASSVGGTVTYGYTF. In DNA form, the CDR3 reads TGTGCCAGCAGCGTAGGTGGGACAGTGACTTATGGCTACACCTTC.

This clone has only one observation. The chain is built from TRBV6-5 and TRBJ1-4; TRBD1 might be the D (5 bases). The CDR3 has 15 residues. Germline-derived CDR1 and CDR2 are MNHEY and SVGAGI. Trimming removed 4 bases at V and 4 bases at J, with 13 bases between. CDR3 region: CASSSSGQYNEKLFF. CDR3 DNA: TGTGCCAGCAGTTCCTCAGGGCAGTATAATGAAAAACTGTTTTTT.

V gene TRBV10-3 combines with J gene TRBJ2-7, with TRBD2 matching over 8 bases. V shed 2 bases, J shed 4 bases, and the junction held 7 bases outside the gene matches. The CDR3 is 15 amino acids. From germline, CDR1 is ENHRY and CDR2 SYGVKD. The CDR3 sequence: CAISEGREGGYEQYF. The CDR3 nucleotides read TGTGCCATCAGTGAGGGTCGGGAGGGAGGTTACGAGCAGTACTTC.

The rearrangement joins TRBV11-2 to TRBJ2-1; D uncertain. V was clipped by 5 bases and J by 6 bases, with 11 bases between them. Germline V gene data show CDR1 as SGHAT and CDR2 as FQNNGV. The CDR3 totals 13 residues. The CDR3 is CASSLVGFNEQFF. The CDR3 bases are TGTGCCAGCAGCCTAGTGGGGTTCAATGAGCAGTTCTTC.

The CDR3 sequence: CAWSVQQGTEAFF. CDR3 in DNA: TGTGCCTGGAGTGTACAACAGGGCACTGAAGCTTTCTTT. The chain links TRBV30 to TRBJ1-1, with D perhaps TRBD1 (6 bases). The CDR3 is 13 amino acids. The V and J ends lost 0 bases and 4 bases respectively, with 9 bases between them. The V gene's germline CDR1 is GTSNPN and CDR2 SVGIG (reference sequence).

The CDR3 loop reads CASSSTYSGANVLTF. CDR3 sequence (DNA): TGTGCCAGCAGCTCGACTTACTCTGGGGCCAACGTCCTGACTTTC. The chain couples TRBV7-9 to TRBJ2-6, with D unclear. Trimming took 4 bases from V and 0 from J, leaving 7 bases between them. CDR3 size: 15 residues. The germline CDR1 and CDR2 sequences are SEHNR and FQNEAQ (reference sequence).

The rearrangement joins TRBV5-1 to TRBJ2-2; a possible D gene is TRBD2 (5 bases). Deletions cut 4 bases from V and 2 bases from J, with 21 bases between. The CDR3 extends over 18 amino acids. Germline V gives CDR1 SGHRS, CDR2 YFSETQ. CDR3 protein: CASSPPGPARLNTGELFF. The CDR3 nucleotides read TGCGCCAGCAGCCCCCCCGGGCCGGCAAGACTAAACACCGGGGAGCTGTTTTTT.

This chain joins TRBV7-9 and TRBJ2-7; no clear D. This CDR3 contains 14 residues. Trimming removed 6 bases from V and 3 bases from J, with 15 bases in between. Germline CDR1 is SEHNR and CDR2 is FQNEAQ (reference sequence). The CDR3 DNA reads TGTGCCAGCAGGCCCGCAGGAGCCTACTACGAGCAGTACTTC. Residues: CASRPAGAYYEQYF.

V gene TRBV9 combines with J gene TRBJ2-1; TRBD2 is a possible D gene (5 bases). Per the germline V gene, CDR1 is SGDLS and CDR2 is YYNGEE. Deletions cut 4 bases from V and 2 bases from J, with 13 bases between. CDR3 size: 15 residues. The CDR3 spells CASSQTRVPYNEQFF. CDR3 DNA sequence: TGTGCCAGCAGCCAAACTAGGGTACCCTACAATGAGCAGTTCTTC.